Below are 25 T cell receptor beta chains sequenced from a single sample in a study of blood T cells in healthy people across ages. The second PCR ran about 6 to 11 cycles with a sample-barcoded 5' primer and J-beta primers. TCRdb ran MiXCR on the 5' RACE reads and lists one entry per CDR3 protein. This sample has over a million distinct CDR3 sequences, with about 42% found just once. The specimen was blood. The receptors originated from a woman younger than 35 in good health.

Turning to this clonotype: An end of the junction does not agree with germline; a read error may underlie this. The CDR3 DNA reads TGTGTCAGCAGTGACTCGGACAACACTGAAGCTTTCTTT. Residues: CVSSDSDNTEAFF. The gene calls are TRBV6-4 and TRBJ1-1; D unclear. Germline V gene sequence: CDR1 MRHNA, CDR2 SNTAGT. CDR3 length: 13 residues.

The chain combines TRBV5-6 with TRBJ1-1; 10 nucleotides match TRBD1. The ends lost 1 base at V and 4 bases at J; junction bases unmatched: 10. The CDR3 covers 17 residues. Germline V lookup: CDR1 SGHDT, CDR2 YYEEEE. CDR3 nucleotide sequence: TGTGCCAGCAGCTTGTTTTGGACAGGGGGTCAGATCACTGAAGCTTTCTTT. It translates to CASSLFWTGGQITEAFF.

Turning to this clonotype: A much more abundant neighbour one base away suggests this may be a read error. The chain links TRBV7-9 to TRBJ1-4, with D unclear. Germline V gene sequence: CDR1 SEHNR, CDR2 FQNEAQ (reference sequence). This CDR3 has 15 residues. The CDR3 nucleotides read TGTGCCAGCAGCTTGGGTGGCGGGCTTAATGAAGAACTGTTTTTT. Its translation: CASSLGGGLNEELFF. Combining the CDR3 with reference TRBV7-9 and TRBJ1-4 gives the whole variable domain DTGVSQNPRHKITKRGQNVTFRCDPISEHNRLYWYRQTLGQGPEFLTYFQNEAQLEKSRLLSDRFSAERPKGSFSTLEIQRTEQGDSAMYLCASSLGGGLNEELFFGSGTQLSVL.

The chain has TRBV2 and TRBJ2-1; TRBD2 agrees at 14 bases. This CDR3 comprises 16 residues. Trimming removed 6 bases from V and 7 bases from J; junction bases left unmatched: 8. CDR1 and CDR2 (germline): SNHLY, FYNNEI. In DNA form, the CDR3 reads TGTGCCAGCAGCTTGACGACTAGCGGGGGGGCGAATGAGCAGTTCTTC. Its translation: CASSLTTSGGANEQFF. Full variable domain (rest looked up from reference TRBV2 and TRBJ2-1): EPEVTQTPSHQVTQMGQEVILRCVPISNHLYFYWYRQILGQKVEFLVSFYNNEISEKSEIFDDQFSVERPDGSNFTLKIRSTKLEDSAMYFCASSLTTSGGANEQFFGPGTRLTVL.

This clonotype has only a few counts. V usage is TRBV7-3 and J usage is TRBJ2-7; D uncertain. The CDR3 totals 14 residues. Looked up from germline, CDR1 is SGHTA and CDR2 is FQGTGA. The germline V and J ends were trimmed by 5 bases and 1 base, with 12 bases remaining between them. The chain's CDR3 is CASSLNSESYEQYF. The CDR3, as DNA: TGTGCCAGCAGCCTCAACTCGGAATCCTACGAGCAGTACTTC.

This clonotype was recorded a few times. The V call is TRBV12-3 or TRBV12-4, the J call TRBJ2-5, with 14 nucleotides matching TRBD2. The CDR3 totals 18 residues. V gave up 5 bases and J gave up 0 bases; unmatched junction bases: 8. Written as DNA, the CDR3 is TGTGCCAGCAGTCAAGGGACTAGCGGGGGTTTTTACCAAGAGACCCAGTACTTC. Protein: CASSQGTSGGFYQETQYF.

A single count supports this clonotype. V gene TRBV6-1 combines with J gene TRBJ1-2; D possibly corresponds to TRBD1 (6 bases). Germline V lookup: CDR1 MNHNS, CDR2 SASEGT. The CDR3 totals 16 residues. Trimming removed 6 bases from V and 3 bases from J, with 20 bases in between. CDR3 protein: CASSGGRGQFDYGYTF. In DNA form, the CDR3 reads TGTGCCAGCAGCGGAGGCCGGGGGCAATTCGACTATGGCTACACCTTC.

The chain has TRBV12-3 or TRBV12-4 and TRBJ2-1, with TRBD1 matching 7 bases. V was clipped by 5 bases and J by 4 bases; unmatched bases: 8. There are 15 residues in the CDR3. The CDR3 here is CASSPSTGRYNEQFF. The DNA for the CDR3 is TGTGCCAGCAGTCCCTCGACAGGGCGATACAATGAGCAGTTCTTC.

This clonotype was counted a single time. The CDR3 loop reads CASSTQTGQGIQYF. CDR3 sequence (DNA): TGTGCCAGCAGTACCCAGACAGGGCAAGGCATTCAGTACTTC. The rearrangement joins TRBV6-2 or TRBV6-3 to TRBJ2-4; 7 bases align to TRBD1. The germline V gene has CDR1 MNHEY and CDR2 SVGEGT. V shed 5 bases and J 9 bases; nucleotides not matched to a gene: 10. This CDR3 is 14 amino acids long.

This chain connects TRBV7-9 to TRBJ2-5; TRBD1 matches at 9 bases. The end of the DNA aligns better with TRBJ2-7, so the J call may be wrong. Germline-derived CDR1 and CDR2 are SEHNR and FQNEAQ (reference sequence). The CDR3 runs 18 residues. The CDR3 DNA reads TGTGCCAGCAGCTCTTCCGCCCAGCGGGACAGGGTCCTATTCGAGCAGTACTTC. Its translation: CASSSSAQRDRVLFEQYF.

The chain carries TRBV24-1 and TRBJ2-5; 8 positions agree with TRBD1. CDR1 KGHDR and CDR2 SFDVKD come from the germline V gene. Trimming cost V 3 bases and J 2 bases; bases outside gene matches: 4. This CDR3 is 15 amino acids long. The CDR3 sequence is CATSDAGQAQETQYF. Here the CDR3 DNA reads TGTGCCACCAGTGATGCGGGACAGGCACAAGAGACCCAGTACTTC.

The chain couples TRBV4-1 to TRBJ1-1, with D possibly being TRBD1 (5 bases). Trimming removed 2 bases from V and 5 bases from J, with 12 bases in between. The CDR3 contains 14 residues. The V gene's germline CDR1 is MGHRA and CDR2 YSYEKL. The CDR3 nucleotides read TGCGCCAGCAGCCAACCGCAGGGATGGACTGAAGCTTTCTTT. This sequence encodes CASSQPQGWTEAFF.

The genes are TRBV20-1 and TRBJ2-1; D gene uncertain. CDR3 size: 16 residues. Trimming left V 4 bases short and J 1 base short, with 17 bases between. Germline V gives CDR1 DFQATT, CDR2 SNEGSKA (reference sequence). The CDR3 sequence is CSAIRARQVSYNEQFF. The CDR3 bases are TGCAGTGCTATCCGGGCCCGGCAGGTATCCTACAATGAGCAGTTCTTC.

This clonotype has more than one count but fewer than ten. The chain employs TRBV20-1 and TRBJ2-4; 11 nucleotides line up with TRBD2. Germline-derived CDR1 and CDR2 are DFQATT and SNEGSKA (reference sequence). Germline trimming cut 2 bases from V and 5 bases from J; bases unmatched to any gene: 2. The CDR3 consists of 14 residues. The DNA for the CDR3 is TGCAGTGCTAGACAGGGACTAGCGGAAAACATTCAGTACTTC. Its protein product is CSARQGLAENIQYF.

The chain links TRBV28 to TRBJ2-5; D is possibly TRBD1 or TRBD2 (6 bases each). The V gene lost 11 bases and the J gene lost 1 base, with 11 bases spanning the gap. In germline, CDR1 is MDHEN, CDR2 SYDVKM. The CDR3 contains 12 residues. CDR3 in DNA: TGTGCCGCGGGACACTCCCAAGAGACCCAGTACTTC. Amino acids: CAAGHSQETQYF.

The rearrangement links TRBV24-1 to TRBJ2-5; 13 bases fit TRBD2. CDR1 and CDR2 (germline): KGHDR, SFDVKD. Trimming took 3 bases from V and 11 from J; bases not matched to a gene: 20. CDR3 length: 19 amino acids. This chain's CDR3 is CATSDQPGLAGPNYNEQYF. The DNA of the CDR3 is TGTGCCACCAGTGATCAGCCGGGACTAGCGGGACCGAACTACAATGAGCAGTACTTC.

The chain joins TRBV9 to TRBJ1-6; D possibly corresponds to TRBD1 (6 bases). Trimming took off 0 bases at V and 10 bases at J, with 14 bases between the two ends. The CDR3 runs 15 residues. CDR1 is SGDLS, CDR2 YYNGEE, per germline. The CDR3 sequence is CASSVASQGWSPLHF. CDR3 nucleotide sequence: TGTGCCAGCAGCGTAGCTTCCCAGGGGTGGTCACCCCTCCACTTT. Filled out from reference TRBV9 and TRBJ1-6, the complete variable domain reads DSGVTQTPKHLITATGQRVTLRCSPRSGDLSVYWYQQSLDQGLQFLIQYYNGEERAKGNILERFSAQQFPDLHSELNLSSLELGDSALYFCASSVASQGWSPLHFGNGTRLTVT.

V and J are TRBV7-9 and TRBJ2-1; no definite D call. Trimming took 5 bases from V and 0 from J, leaving 8 bases between them. CDR3 length: 14 amino acids. Germline loops: CDR1 SEHNR, CDR2 FQNEAQ (reference sequence). The CDR3 DNA sequence: TGTGCCAGCAGCGAAAGCAGCTCCTACAATGAGCAGTTCTTC. Protein product: CASSESSSYNEQFF.

This clonotype was recorded only once. This sequence joins TRBV5-5 and TRBJ2-1; 12 bases match TRBD2. Per the germline V gene, CDR1 is SGHKS and CDR2 is YYEKEE (reference sequence). The CDR3 contains 21 residues. Losses at the gene ends were 0 bases for V and 4 bases for J; bases not matched to a gene: 17. CDR3 loop: CASSLALTSGGTPVRYNEQFF. In nucleotides, the CDR3 is TGTGCCAGCAGCTTGGCCCTGACTAGCGGGGGAACCCCCGTGAGATACAATGAGCAGTTCTTC.

The chain couples TRBV7-2 to TRBJ2-7, with TRBD1 identical over 7 bases. Per the germline V gene, CDR1 is SGHTA and CDR2 is FQGNSA. V lost 5 bases and J lost 1; bases outside the gene matches: 8. The CDR3 sequence is 15 residues long. The CDR3 coding sequence is TGTGCCAGCAGCACTAGACAGGGCGGGTCCTACGAGCAGTACTTC. Translated: CASSTRQGGSYEQYF.

The chain links TRBV20-1 to TRBJ2-7; a possible D gene is TRBD2 (6 bases). This CDR3 has 14 amino acids. V gave up 0 bases and J gave up 3 bases, with 12 bases separating them. Germline CDR1 is DFQATT and CDR2 is SNEGSKA (reference sequence). CDR3 in amino acids: CSARDLGLNYEQYF. Here the CDR3 DNA reads TGCAGTGCTAGAGATTTGGGACTCAACTACGAGCAGTACTTC.

This clonotype was seen once. This rearrangement joins TRBV28 to TRBJ1-2, with D possibly being TRBD1 (5 bases). Germline V CDR1 and CDR2: MDHEN, SYDVKM. Trimming pared 6 bases from V and 1 base from J, leaving 12 bases between. The CDR3 runs 14 residues. CDR3 loop: CASSPIRGNYGYTF. CDR3 DNA: TGTGCCAGCAGCCCAATAAGGGGTAACTATGGCTACACCTTC.

This clonotype was seen at least ten times. This chain uses TRBV20-1 with TRBJ2-5; the D call may be TRBD1 or TRBD2 (6 bases each). The CDR3 length is 13 residues. The germline V and J ends were trimmed by 6 bases and 2 bases, with 13 bases remaining between them. From germline, CDR1 is DFQATT and CDR2 SNEGSKA (reference sequence). The CDR3 loop reads CSAPRGAQETQYF. In nucleotides, the CDR3 is TGCAGTGCCCCAAGGGGGGCTCAAGAGACCCAGTACTTC.

V and J are TRBV12-3 or TRBV12-4 and TRBJ1-2, with TRBD1 matching over 7 bases. The CDR3 is made up of 13 amino acids. V lost 7 bases to trimming and J lost 6 bases; unmatched junction nucleotides: 8. The CDR3 bases are TGTGCCAGCACCTGGGGCCAGGGGGATGGCTACACCTTC. It yields the protein CASTWGQGDGYTF.

The chain links TRBV12-3 or TRBV12-4 to TRBJ2-7; 10 nucleotides agree with TRBD2. V lost 3 bases and J lost 7; bases outside the gene matches: 9. This CDR3 is built from 15 residues. The CDR3 bases are TGTGCCAGCAGTTTGAGAGCTAGCGGGAGCGATGAGCAGTACTTC. This gives the protein CASSLRASGSDEQYF.